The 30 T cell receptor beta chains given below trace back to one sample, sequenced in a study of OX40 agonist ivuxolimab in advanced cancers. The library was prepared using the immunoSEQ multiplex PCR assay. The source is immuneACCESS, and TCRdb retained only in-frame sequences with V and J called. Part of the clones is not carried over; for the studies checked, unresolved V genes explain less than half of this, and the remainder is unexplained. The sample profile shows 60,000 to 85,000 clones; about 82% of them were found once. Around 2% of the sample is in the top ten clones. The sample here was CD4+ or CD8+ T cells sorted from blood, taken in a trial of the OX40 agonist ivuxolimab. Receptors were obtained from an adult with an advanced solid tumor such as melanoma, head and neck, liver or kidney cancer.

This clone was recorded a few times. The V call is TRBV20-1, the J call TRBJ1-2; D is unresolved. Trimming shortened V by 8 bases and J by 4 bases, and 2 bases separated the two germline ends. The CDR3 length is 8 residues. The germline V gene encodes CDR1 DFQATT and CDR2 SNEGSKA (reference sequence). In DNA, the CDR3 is TGCAGTATCTATGGCTACACCTTC. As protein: CSIYGYTF.

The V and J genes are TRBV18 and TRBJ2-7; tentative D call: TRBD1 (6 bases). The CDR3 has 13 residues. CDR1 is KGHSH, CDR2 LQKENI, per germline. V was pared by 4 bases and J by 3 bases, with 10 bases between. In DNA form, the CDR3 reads TGTGCCAGCTCACAGGACAGCAGCTACGAGCAGTACTTC. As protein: CASSQDSSYEQYF.

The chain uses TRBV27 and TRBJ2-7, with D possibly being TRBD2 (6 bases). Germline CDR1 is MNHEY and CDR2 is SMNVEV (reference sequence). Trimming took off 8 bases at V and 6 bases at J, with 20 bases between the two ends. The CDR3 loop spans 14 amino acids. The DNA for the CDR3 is TGTGCCAGCGAACCCGGACTACGTACCGGCGAGCAGTACTTC. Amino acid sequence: CASEPGLRTGEQYF.

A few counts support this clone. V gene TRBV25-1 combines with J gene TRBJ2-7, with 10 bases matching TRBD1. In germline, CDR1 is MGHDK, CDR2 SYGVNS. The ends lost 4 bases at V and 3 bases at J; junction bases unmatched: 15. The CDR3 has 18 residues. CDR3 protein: CASSGSSLRDRGVYEQYF. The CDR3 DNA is TGTGCCAGCAGTGGTTCATCGCTTAGGGACAGGGGCGTCTACGAGCAGTACTTC.

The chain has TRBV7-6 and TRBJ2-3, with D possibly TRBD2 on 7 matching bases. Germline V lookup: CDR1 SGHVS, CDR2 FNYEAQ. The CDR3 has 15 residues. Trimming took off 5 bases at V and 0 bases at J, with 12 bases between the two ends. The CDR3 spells CASSRRGGSTDTQYF. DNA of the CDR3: TGTGCCAGCAGCCGAAGGGGGGGAAGCACAGATACGCAGTATTTT.

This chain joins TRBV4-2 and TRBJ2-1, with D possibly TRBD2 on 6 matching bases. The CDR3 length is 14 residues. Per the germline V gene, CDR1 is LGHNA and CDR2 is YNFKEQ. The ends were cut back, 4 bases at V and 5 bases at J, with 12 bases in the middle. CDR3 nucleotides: TGTGCCAGCAGCCTCCGGGAGCTTAACAATGAGCAGTTCTTC. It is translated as CASSLRELNNEQFF.

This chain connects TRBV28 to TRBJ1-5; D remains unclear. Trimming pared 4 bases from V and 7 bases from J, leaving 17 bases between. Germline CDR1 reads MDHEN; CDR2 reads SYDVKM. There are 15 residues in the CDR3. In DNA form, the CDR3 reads TGTGCCAGCAGTTCAAGGACCTTTGAACACCAGCCCCAGCATTTT. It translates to CASSSRTFEHQPQHF.

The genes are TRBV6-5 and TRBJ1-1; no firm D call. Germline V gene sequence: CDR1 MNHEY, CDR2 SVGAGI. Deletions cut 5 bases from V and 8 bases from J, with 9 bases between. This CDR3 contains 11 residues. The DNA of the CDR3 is TGTGCCAGCAGTGAGGCGTCCGAAGCTTTCTTT. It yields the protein CASSEASEAFF.

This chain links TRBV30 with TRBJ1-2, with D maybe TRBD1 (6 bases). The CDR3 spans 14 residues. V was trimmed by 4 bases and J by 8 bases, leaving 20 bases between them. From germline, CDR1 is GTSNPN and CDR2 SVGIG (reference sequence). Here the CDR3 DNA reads TGTGCCTGGACCTTGGACAGTACCTTTGGGGGCTACACCTTC. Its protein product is CAWTLDSTFGGYTF. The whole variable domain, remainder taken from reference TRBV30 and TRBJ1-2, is SQTIHQWPATLVQPVGSPLSLECTVEGTSNPNLYWYRQAAGRGLQLLFYSVGIGQISSEVPQNLSASRPQDRQFILSSKKLLLSDSGFYLCAWTLDSTFGGYTFGSGTRLTVV.

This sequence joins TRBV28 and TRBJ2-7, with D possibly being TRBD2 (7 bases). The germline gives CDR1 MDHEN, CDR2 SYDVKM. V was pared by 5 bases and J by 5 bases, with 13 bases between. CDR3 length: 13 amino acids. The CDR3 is CASSRQGRDEQYF. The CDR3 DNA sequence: TGTGCCAGCAGTAGGCAGGGGAGGGACGAGCAGTACTTC.

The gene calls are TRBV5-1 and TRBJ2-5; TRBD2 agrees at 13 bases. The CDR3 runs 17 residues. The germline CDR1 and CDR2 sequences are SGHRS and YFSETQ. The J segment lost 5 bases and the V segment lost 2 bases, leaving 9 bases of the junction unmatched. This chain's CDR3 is CASSFRTSGGVGETQYF. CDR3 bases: TGCGCCAGCAGCTTTCGGACTAGCGGGGGCGTCGGGGAGACCCAGTACTTC.

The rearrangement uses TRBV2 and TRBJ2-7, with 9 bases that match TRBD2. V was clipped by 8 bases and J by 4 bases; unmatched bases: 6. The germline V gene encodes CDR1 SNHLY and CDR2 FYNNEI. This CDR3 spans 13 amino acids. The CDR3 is CASLRTSAYEQYF. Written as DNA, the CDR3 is TGTGCCAGCTTACGGACTAGCGCTTACGAGCAGTACTTC.

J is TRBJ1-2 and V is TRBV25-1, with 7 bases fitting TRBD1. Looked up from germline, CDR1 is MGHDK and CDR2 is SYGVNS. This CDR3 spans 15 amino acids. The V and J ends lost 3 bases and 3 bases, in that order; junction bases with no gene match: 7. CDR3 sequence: CASSDHHRGHYGYTF. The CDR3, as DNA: TGTGCCAGCAGTGACCACCACAGGGGCCACTATGGCTACACCTTC.

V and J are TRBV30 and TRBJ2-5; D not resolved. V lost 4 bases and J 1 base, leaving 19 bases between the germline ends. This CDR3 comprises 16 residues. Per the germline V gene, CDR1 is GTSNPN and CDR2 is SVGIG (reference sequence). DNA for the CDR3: TGTGCCTGGAATAACCCCCAGCAGGCCATCCAAGAGACCCAGTACTTC. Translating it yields CAWNNPQQAIQETQYF.

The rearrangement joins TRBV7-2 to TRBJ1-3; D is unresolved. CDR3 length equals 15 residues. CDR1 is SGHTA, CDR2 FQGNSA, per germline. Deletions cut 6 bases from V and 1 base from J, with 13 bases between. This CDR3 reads CASRFEGGSGNTIYF. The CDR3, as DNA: TGTGCCAGCAGATTCGAAGGAGGGTCTGGAAACACCATATATTTT.

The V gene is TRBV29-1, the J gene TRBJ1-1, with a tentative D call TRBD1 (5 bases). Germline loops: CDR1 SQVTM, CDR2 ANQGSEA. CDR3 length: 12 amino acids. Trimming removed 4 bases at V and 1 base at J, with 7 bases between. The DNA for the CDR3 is TGCAGCGTTGTGAGGGGGAACACTGAAGCTTTCTTT. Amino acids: CSVVRGNTEAFF.

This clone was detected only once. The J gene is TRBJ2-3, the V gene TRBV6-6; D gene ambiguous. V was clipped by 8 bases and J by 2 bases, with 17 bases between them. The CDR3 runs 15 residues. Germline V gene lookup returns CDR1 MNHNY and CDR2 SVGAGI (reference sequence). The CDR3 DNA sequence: TGTGCCAGCCCCCCGACTCCTTACACCACAGATACGCAGTATTTT. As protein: CASPPTPYTTDTQYF.

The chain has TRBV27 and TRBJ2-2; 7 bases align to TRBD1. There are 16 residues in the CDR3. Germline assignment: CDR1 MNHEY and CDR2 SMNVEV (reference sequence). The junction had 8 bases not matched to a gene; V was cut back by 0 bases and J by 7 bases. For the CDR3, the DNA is TGTGCCAGCAGTTTATCGACAGGGTTGGCCAGCGGGGAGCTGTTTTTT. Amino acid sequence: CASSLSTGLASGELFF.

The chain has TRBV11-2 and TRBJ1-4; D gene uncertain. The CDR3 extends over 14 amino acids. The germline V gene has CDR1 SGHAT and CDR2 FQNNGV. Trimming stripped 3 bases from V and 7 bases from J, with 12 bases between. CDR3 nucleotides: TGTGCCAGCAGCTTTGCAGGTGGTAGTGAAAAACTGTTTTTT. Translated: CASSFAGGSEKLFF.

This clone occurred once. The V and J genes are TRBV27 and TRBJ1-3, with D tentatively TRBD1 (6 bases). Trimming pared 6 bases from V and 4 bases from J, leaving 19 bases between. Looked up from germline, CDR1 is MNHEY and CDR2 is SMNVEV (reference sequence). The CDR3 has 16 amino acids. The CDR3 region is CASRDLGAGGGNTIYF. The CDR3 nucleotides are TGTGCCAGCAGGGACCTGGGGGCGGGGGGCGGAAACACCATATATTTT.

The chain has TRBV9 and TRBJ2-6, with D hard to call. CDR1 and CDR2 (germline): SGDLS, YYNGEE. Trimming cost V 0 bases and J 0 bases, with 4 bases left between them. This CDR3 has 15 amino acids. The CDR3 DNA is TGTGCCAGCAGCGTAGTGAGCTCTGGGGCCAACGTCCTGACTTTC. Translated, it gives CASSVVSSGANVLTF. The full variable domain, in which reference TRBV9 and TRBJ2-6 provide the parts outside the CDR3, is DSGVTQTPKHLITATGQRVTLRCSPRSGDLSVYWYQQSLDQGLQFLIQYYNGEERAKGNILERFSAQQFPDLHSELNLSSLELGDSALYFCASSVVSSGANVLTFGAGSRLTVL.

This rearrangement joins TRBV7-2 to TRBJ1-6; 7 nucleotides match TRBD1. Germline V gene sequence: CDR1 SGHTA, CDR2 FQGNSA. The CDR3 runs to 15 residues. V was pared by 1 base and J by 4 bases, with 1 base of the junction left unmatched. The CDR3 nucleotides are TGTGCCAGCAGCTTAGGACAGGGATATAATTCACCCCTCCACTTT. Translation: CASSLGQGYNSPLHF.

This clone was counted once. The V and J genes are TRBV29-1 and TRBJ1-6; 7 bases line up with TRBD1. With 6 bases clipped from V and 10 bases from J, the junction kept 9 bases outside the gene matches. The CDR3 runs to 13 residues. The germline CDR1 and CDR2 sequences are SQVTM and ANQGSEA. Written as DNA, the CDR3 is TGCAGCGTAGTGACAGGGTCGGGGTCACCCCTCCACTTT. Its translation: CSVVTGSGSPLHF.

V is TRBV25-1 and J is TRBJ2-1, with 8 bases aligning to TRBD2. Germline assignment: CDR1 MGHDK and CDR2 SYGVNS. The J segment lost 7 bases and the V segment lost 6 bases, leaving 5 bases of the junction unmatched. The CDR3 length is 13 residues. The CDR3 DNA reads TGTGCCAGCAGGCGGGGGGCCGTTAATGAGCAGTTCTTC. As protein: CASRRGAVNEQFF. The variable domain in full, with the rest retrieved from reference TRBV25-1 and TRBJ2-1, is EADIYQTPRYLVIGTGKKITLECSQTMGHDKMYWYQQDPGMELHLIHYSYGVNSTEKGDLSSESTVSRIRTEHFPLTLESARPSHTSQYLCASRRGAVNEQFFGPGTRLTVL.

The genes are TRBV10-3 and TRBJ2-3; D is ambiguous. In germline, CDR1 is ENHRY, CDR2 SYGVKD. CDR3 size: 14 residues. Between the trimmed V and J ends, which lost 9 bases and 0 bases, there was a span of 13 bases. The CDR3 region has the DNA TGTGCCATGTCTAGTATTCCTAGCACAGATACGCAGTATTTT. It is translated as CAMSSIPSTDTQYF.

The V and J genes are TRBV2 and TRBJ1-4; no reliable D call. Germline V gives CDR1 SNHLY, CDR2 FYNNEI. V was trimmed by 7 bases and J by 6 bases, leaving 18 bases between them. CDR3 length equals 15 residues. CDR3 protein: CASMNGRRNDEKLFF. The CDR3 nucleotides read TGTGCCAGCATGAACGGGAGGCGGAACGATGAAAAACTGTTTTTT.

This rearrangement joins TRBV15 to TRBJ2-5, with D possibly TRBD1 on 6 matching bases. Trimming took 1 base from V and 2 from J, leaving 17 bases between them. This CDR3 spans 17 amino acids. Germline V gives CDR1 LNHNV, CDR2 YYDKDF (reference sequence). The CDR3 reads CATSRVRQGTKQETQYF. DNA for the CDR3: TGTGCCACCAGCAGAGTCCGACAAGGGACAAAACAAGAGACCCAGTACTTC.

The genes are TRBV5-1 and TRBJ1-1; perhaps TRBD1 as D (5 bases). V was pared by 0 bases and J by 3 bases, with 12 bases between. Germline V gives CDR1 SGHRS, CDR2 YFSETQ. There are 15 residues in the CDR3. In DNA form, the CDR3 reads TGCGCCAGCAGCTTGGAGAGGGGAGGGGACACTGAAGCTTTCTTT. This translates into CASSLERGGDTEAFF.

The CDR3 loop is CAWSVLLEGEAFF. The CDR3 DNA reads TGTGCCTGGAGTGTACTTCTAGAGGGTGAAGCTTTCTTT. V usage is TRBV30 and J usage is TRBJ1-1; D gene ambiguous. Per the germline V gene, CDR1 is GTSNPN and CDR2 is SVGIG (reference sequence). CDR3 size: 13 residues. The germline V and J ends were trimmed by 0 bases and 7 bases, with 12 bases remaining between them.

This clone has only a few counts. DNA for the CDR3: TGCGCCAGCAGCCAGGACAGGGGGAACACCGGGGAGCTGTTTTTT. Its translation: CASSQDRGNTGELFF. The chain recombines TRBV5-1 with TRBJ2-2; 9 bases align to TRBD1. Unmatched junction bases numbered 2, after V lost 4 bases and J lost 1 base. CDR3 length: 15 residues. In germline, CDR1 is SGHRS, CDR2 YFSETQ.